Listed below are T cell receptor beta chains from one sample, sequenced in a study of T cell changes during pregnancy in multiple sclerosis. Profiling relied on immunoSEQ multiplex PCR, and the TCRdb table lists in-frame clones only, not all of them. The data show tens of thousands of clones, with 96% seen just once and approximately 2.3% held by the top ten. The sequences come from CD8+ T cells from peripheral blood mononuclear cells, collected after pregnancy. The receptor set was obtained from a female donor with multiple sclerosis, enrolled in a pregnancy study. CDR3s include the opening cysteine and the closing phenylalanine or tryptophan. D genes are given only for firm matches. A clone size is listed for some rows: how often the clone was seen (once, few, many), or a class if it is expanded.

>-|TRBV28|TRBJ1-5|-
CASSFSAQPQHF
TGTGCCAGCAGTTTCTCAGCGCAGCCCCAGCATTTT
>-|TRBV19|TRBJ2-1|-
CASSILSSYNEQFF
TGTGCCAGTAGTATTTTGAGCTCCTACAATGAGCAGTTCTTC
>-|TRBV5-1|TRBJ2-7|-
CASSSPGGTYEQYF
TGCGCCAGCAGCTCCCCAGGAGGGACCTACGAGCAGTACTTC
>-|TRBV5-8|TRBJ2-7|-
CASSFGRDYEQYF
TGTGCCAGCAGCTTCGGCCGGGACTACGAGCAGTACTTC
>-|TRBV5-5|TRBJ1-5|TRBD1
CASSLRTGYNQPQHF
TGTGCCAGCAGCCTTAGGACAGGGTACAATCAGCCCCAGCATTTT
>-|TRBV28|TRBJ2-3|-
CASSLSASTTDTQYF
TGTGCCAGCAGTTTATCGGCTAGCACCACAGATACGCAGTATTTT
>-|TRBV14|TRBJ2-1|-
CASSQQFNEQFF
TGTGCCAGCAGCCAACAATTCAATGAGCAGTTCTTC
>-|TRBV23-1|TRBJ2-2|-
CASKSLRQKKDGELFF
TGCGCCAGCAAATCCCTTAGACAGAAAAAGGACGGGGAGCTGTTTTTT
>once|TRBV13|TRBJ2-1|TRBD2
CASSLGLGGLASNEQFF
TGTGCCAGCAGCTTAGGCCTAGGGGGACTAGCGTCCAATGAGCAGTTCTTC
>-|TRBV9|TRBJ2-1|TRBD2
CASSVEGTSGSEQFF
TGTGCCAGCAGCGTGGAGGGGACTAGCGGGAGTGAGCAGTTCTTC
>-|TRBV28|TRBJ2-5|-
CASSLSFGETQYF
TGTGCCAGCAGTTTAAGTTTCGGGGAGACCCAGTACTTC
>-|TRBV27|TRBJ2-1|-
CAASRGLRGQNEQFF
TGTGCCGCCAGTAGGGGCTTGCGTGGCCAAAATGAGCAGTTCTTC
>-|TRBV5-1|TRBJ2-5|TRBD2
CASGPLAGSQETQYF
TGCGCCAGCGGACCGCTAGCGGGTTCCCAAGAGACCCAGTACTTC
>-|TRBV27|TRBJ1-1|TRBD1
CASSYRGLATEAFF
TGTGCCAGCAGCTACAGGGGGCTGGCCACTGAAGCTTTCTTT
>-|TRBV5-1|TRBJ2-5|TRBD2
CASSPRGVGSATQYF
TGCGCCAGCAGCCCCCGGGGGGTTGGGTCCGCGACCCAGTACTTC
>-|TRBV2|TRBJ1-4|-
CASREGPNEKLFF
TGTGCCAGCAGGGAAGGGCCTAATGAAAAACTGTTTTTT
>many|TRBV27|TRBJ2-1|-
CASSWASRGYNEQFF
TGTGCCAGCAGTTGGGCGAGTCGGGGTTACAATGAGCAGTTCTTC
>-|TRBV7-3|TRBJ2-2|TRBD2
CASTSGPGLAGPGTGELFF
TGTGCCAGCACTTCAGGGCCGGGACTAGCGGGGCCGGGCACCGGGGAGCTGTTTTTT
>once|TRBV27|TRBJ2-7|TRBD2
CASSRGTSGYEQYF
TGTGCCAGCAGTCGGGGGACTAGCGGCTACGAGCAGTACTTC
>-|TRBV9|TRBJ2-1|TRBD2
CASSVEAFAGGRKNEQFF
TGTGCCAGCAGCGTAGAGGCCTTCGCGGGAGGGCGAAAGAATGAGCAGTTCTTC
>once|TRBV9|TRBJ2-7|-
CASSVGSGNYEQYF
TGTGCCAGCAGCGTAGGTAGCGGAAACTACGAGCAGTACTTC
>-|TRBV2|TRBJ2-7|-
CASYVRGSYEQYF
TGTGCCAGCTATGTGAGAGGCAGCTACGAGCAGTACTTC
>-|TRBV2|TRBJ1-1|TRBD1
CASSEPLTGGTEAFF
TGTGCCAGCAGTGAACCCCTCACAGGGGGCACTGAAGCTTTCTTT
>-|TRBV5-1|TRBJ2-7|-
CASSLGPGESYEQYF
TGCGCCAGCAGCTTGGGTCCAGGGGAGTCCTACGAGCAGTACTTC
>-|TRBV10-3|TRBJ2-7|TRBD1
CAIADRAHEQYF
TGTGCCATCGCGGACAGGGCCCACGAGCAGTACTTC
>-|TRBV30|TRBJ1-5|TRBD1
CACNVGQGVGQPQHF
TGTGCCTGCAACGTGGGGCAGGGGGTAGGGCAGCCCCAGCATTTT
>-|TRBV2|TRBJ2-5|TRBD2
CASSEGTSGQETQYF
TGTGCCAGCAGTGAAGGGACTAGCGGCCAAGAGACCCAGTACTTC
>-|TRBV5-1|TRBJ2-3|-
CASSQDSHTQYF
TGCGCCAGCAGCCAGGACAGTCATACGCAGTATTTT
>-|TRBV28|TRBJ2-1|-
CASSFAQAQHEQFF
TGTGCCAGCAGTTTCGCACAGGCCCAACATGAGCAGTTCTTC
>-|TRBV19|TRBJ2-1|TRBD1
CASSKSRTGPYNEQFF
TGTGCCAGTAGTAAATCCAGGACAGGGCCCTACAATGAGCAGTTCTTC
>-|TRBV6-4|TRBJ2-3|-
CASSVGVTDTQYF
TGTGCCAGCAGTGTGGGAGTCACAGATACGCAGTATTTT
>once|TRBV29-1|TRBJ2-1|TRBD1
CSVDYPQGASYNEQFF
TGCAGCGTTGACTACCCACAGGGGGCGTCCTACAATGAGCAGTTCTTC
>-|TRBV11-1|TRBJ2-1|-
CASRPPGTPNNEQFF
TGTGCCAGCAGGCCCCCCGGGACACCGAACAATGAGCAGTTCTTC
>-|TRBV7-9|TRBJ2-3|TRBD2
CASSHRTSGYTDTQYF
TGTGCCAGCAGCCACCGGACTAGCGGTTATACAGATACGCAGTATTTT
>-|TRBV6-1|TRBJ2-1|-
CASSEGFRRNNEQFF
TGTGCCAGCAGTGAGGGGTTTCGGAGGAACAATGAGCAGTTCTTC
>-|TRBV7-9|TRBJ2-5|-
CASSSAATSHQETQYF
TGTGCCAGCAGCTCGGCCGCCACTAGCCATCAAGAGACCCAGTACTTC
>-|TRBV27|TRBJ2-7|TRBD1
CASSLTGGYEQYF
TGTGCCAGCAGTTTAACAGGGGGCTACGAGCAGTACTTC
>-|TRBV9|TRBJ1-1|TRBD1
CASSVGPGGITEAFF
TGTGCCAGCAGCGTAGGCCCAGGGGGGATCACTGAAGCTTTCTTT
>-|TRBV2|TRBJ1-1|TRBD1
CASSPGQLNTEAFF
TGTGCCAGCAGCCCGGGACAGTTGAACACTGAAGCTTTCTTT
>-|TRBV28|TRBJ2-7|TRBD2
CASSTGLAEVFSYEQYF
TGTGCCAGCAGTACGGGACTAGCGGAGGTATTTTCCTACGAGCAGTACTTC
>once|TRBV7-6|TRBJ2-7|-
CASSADFTEYEQYF
TGTGCCAGCAGCGCAGACTTCACTGAATACGAGCAGTACTTC
>-|TRBV19|TRBJ2-1|TRBD2
CASSTSGNFDEQFF
TGTGCCAGTAGTACCAGCGGGAATTTCGATGAGCAGTTCTTC
>-|TRBV6-1|TRBJ2-7|TRBD1
CASSEYGTGFYEQYF
TGTGCCAGCAGTGAGTATGGGACAGGGTTCTACGAGCAGTACTTC
>-|TRBV7-9|TRBJ2-7|TRBD1
CASSSRQGEIYEQYF
TGTGCCAGCAGCTCGAGACAGGGTGAAATCTACGAGCAGTACTTC
>-|TRBV6-6|TRBJ2-5|-
CASREFETQYF
TGTGCCAGCAGGGAGTTCGAGACCCAGTACTTC
>once|TRBV29-1|TRBJ2-7|TRBD1
CSVEDWTGGLGEQYF
TGCAGCGTTGAAGATTGGACAGGGGGACTGGGGGAGCAGTACTTC
>-|TRBV19|TRBJ2-7|TRBD1
CASSIGTGVREQYF
TGTGCCAGTAGTATAGGGACAGGTGTCCGCGAGCAGTACTTC
>-|TRBV19|TRBJ2-1|-
CASSPHYYNEQFF
TGTGCCAGTAGTCCTCACTATTACAATGAGCAGTTCTTC
>-|TRBV28|TRBJ1-2|-
CAGGAYGGYTF
TGTGCCGGGGGGGCGTACGGTGGCTACACCTTC
>-|TRBV2|TRBJ2-2|TRBD1
CASAWTGMNTGELFF
TGTGCCAGCGCCTGGACAGGGATGAACACCGGGGAGCTGTTTTTT
>-|TRBV27|TRBJ2-1|-
CASSSSGSVNEQFF
TGTGCCAGCAGTTCGTCCGGGTCCGTGAATGAGCAGTTCTTC
>-|TRBV27|TRBJ2-4|TRBD2
CASSLAGGPWDIQYF
TGTGCCAGCAGTTTAGCGGGAGGGCCGTGGGACATTCAGTACTTC
>-|TRBV27|TRBJ2-5|-
CASSPFEGQETQYF
TGTGCCAGCAGCCCCTTTGAGGGACAAGAGACCCAGTACTTC